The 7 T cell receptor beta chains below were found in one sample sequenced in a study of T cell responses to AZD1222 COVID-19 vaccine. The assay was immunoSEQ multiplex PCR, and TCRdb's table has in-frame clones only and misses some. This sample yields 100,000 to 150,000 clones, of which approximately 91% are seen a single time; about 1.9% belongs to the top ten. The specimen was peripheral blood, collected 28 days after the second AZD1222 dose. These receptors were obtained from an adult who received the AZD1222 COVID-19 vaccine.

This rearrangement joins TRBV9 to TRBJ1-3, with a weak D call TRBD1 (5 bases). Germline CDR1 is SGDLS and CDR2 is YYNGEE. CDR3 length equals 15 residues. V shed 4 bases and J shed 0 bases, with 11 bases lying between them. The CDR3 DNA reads TGTGCCAGCAGCACATCAGGGTACTCTGGAAACACCATATATTTT. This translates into CASSTSGYSGNTIYF. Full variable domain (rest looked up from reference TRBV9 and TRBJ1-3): DSGVTQTPKHLITATGQRVTLRCSPRSGDLSVYWYQQSLDQGLQFLIQYYNGEERAKGNILERFSAQQFPDLHSELNLSSLELGDSALYFCASSTSGYSGNTIYFGEGSWLTVV.

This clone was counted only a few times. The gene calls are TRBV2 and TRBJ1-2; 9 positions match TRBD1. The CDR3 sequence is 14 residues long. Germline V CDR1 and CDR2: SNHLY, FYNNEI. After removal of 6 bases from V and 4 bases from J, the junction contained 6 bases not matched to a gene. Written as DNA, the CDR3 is TGTGCCAGCAGGGACACAGGGGGCGGCTATGGCTACACCTTC. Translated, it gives CASRDTGGGYGYTF.

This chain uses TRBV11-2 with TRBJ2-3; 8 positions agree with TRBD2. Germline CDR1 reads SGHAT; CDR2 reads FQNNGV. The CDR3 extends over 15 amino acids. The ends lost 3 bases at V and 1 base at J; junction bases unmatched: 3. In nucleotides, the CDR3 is TGTGCCAGCAGCTTTAGCGGGACCCGCACAGATACGCAGTATTTT. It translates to CASSFSGTRTDTQYF.

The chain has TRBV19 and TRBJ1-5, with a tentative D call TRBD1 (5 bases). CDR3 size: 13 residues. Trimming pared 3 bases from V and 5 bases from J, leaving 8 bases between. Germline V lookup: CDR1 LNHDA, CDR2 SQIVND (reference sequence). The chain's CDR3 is CASSIRDDQPQHF. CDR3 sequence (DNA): TGTGCCAGTAGTATCAGGGATGATCAGCCCCAGCATTTT.

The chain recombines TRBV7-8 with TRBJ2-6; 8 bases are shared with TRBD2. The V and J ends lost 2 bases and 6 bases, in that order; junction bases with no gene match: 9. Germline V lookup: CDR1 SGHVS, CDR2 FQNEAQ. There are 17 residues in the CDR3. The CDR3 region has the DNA TGTGCCAGCAGCTTACGGGGGGGCGGCTCGAAGGCCAACGTCCTGACTTTC. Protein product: CASSLRGGGSKANVLTF.

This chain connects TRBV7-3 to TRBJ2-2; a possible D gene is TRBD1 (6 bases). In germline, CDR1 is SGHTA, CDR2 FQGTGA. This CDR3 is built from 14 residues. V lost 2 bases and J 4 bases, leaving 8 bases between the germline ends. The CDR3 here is CASSLRQATGELFF. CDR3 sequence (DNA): TGTGCCAGCAGCTTACGACAGGCCACCGGGGAGCTGTTTTTT.

CDR3 nucleotide sequence: TGTGCCAGCAGCCGGGGGATGAACACTGAAGCTTTCTTT. Amino acids: CASSRGMNTEAFF. The chain has TRBV7-9 and TRBJ1-1; D perhaps matches TRBD1 (5 bases). CDR1 and CDR2 (germline): SEHNR, FQNEAQ (reference sequence). Trimming shortened V by 5 bases and J by 0 bases, and 7 bases separated the two germline ends. The CDR3 has 13 amino acids.